Below, 17 T cell receptor beta chains from the same sample are listed, as sequenced in a study of T cell changes during pregnancy in multiple sclerosis. This table comes from immunoSEQ multiplex PCR, and its TCRdb copy is limited to in-frame clones, with some not included. This sample has 91,000 or so clones; 90% to 95% occur once, and the top ten carry roughly 0.99%. The specimen comprised peripheral blood, sampled after pregnancy. The receptors here all came from a female donor with multiple sclerosis, enrolled in a pregnancy study.

The chain employs TRBV27 and TRBJ1-2; D remains unclear. This CDR3 is 15 amino acids long. The V end lost 3 bases, the J end lost 5 bases, and 16 bases lay between the germline ends. CDR1 is MNHEY, CDR2 SMNVEV, per germline (reference sequence). The CDR3 region is CASSFRGDTGYGYTF. The CDR3, as DNA: TGTGCCAGCAGTTTCCGGGGTGATACCGGGTATGGCTACACCTTC.

The genes are TRBV7-9 and TRBJ2-7; 8 nucleotides align to TRBD1. In germline, CDR1 is SEHNR, CDR2 FQNEAQ (reference sequence). This CDR3 spans 16 amino acids. V trimming: 4 bases; J trimming: 3 bases; junction bases outside the gene matches: 11. CDR3 bases: TGTGCCAGCAGCTCCTCACAGGGGGTAAGAATCTACGAGCAGTACTTC. Translated: CASSSSQGVRIYEQYF.

V and J are TRBV6-1 and TRBJ1-1; weak D call: TRBD1 (6 bases). The length of the CDR3 is 17 residues. Germline-derived CDR1 and CDR2 are MNHNS and SASEGT. Trimming left V 3 bases short and J 0 bases short, with 17 bases between. The CDR3 sequence is CASSDLGAGVMNTEAFF. CDR3 sequence (DNA): TGTGCCAGCAGTGACTTGGGTGCAGGGGTAATGAACACTGAAGCTTTCTTT.

The rearrangement uses TRBV9 and TRBJ1-2; 12 nucleotides agree with TRBD1. The junction had 11 bases not matched to a gene; V was cut back by 3 bases and J by 8 bases. CDR3 size: 16 residues. Germline assignment: CDR1 SGDLS and CDR2 YYNGEE. CDR3 bases: TGTGCCAGCAGCGCTCCCGGGACAGGGGGCGGATGGGGCTACACCTTC. This sequence encodes CASSAPGTGGGWGYTF.

The chain joins TRBV5-1 to TRBJ2-3; TRBD1 agrees at 9 bases. The V gene end was trimmed by 2 bases and the J gene end by 1 base; junction bases not matched to a gene: 2. The CDR3 covers 15 residues. Germline lookup yields CDR1 SGHRS and CDR2 YFSETQ. The CDR3 nucleotides are TGCGCCAGCAGCTTACAGGGGGCGGGCACAGATACGCAGTATTTT. Encoded protein: CASSLQGAGTDTQYF. Full variable domain (remainder filled in from reference TRBV5-1 and TRBJ2-3): KAGVTQTPRYLIKTRGQQVTLSCSPISGHRSVSWYQQTPGQGLQFLFEYFSETQRNKGNFPGRFSGRQFSNSRSEMNVSTLELGDSALYLCASSLQGAGTDTQYFGPGTRLTVL.

The genes are TRBV4-1 and TRBJ2-5; maybe TRBD2 (6 bases). This CDR3 region has 14 residues. With 2 bases removed from V and 2 bases from J, the gap between germline ends came to 9 bases. Germline V lookup: CDR1 MGHRA, CDR2 YSYEKL. CDR3 protein: CASSQNAGQETQYF. The CDR3 DNA reads as TGCGCCAGCAGCCAAAATGCGGGGCAAGAGACCCAGTACTTC.

The chain couples TRBV19 to TRBJ2-1, with 14 nucleotides matching TRBD2. Germline CDR1 reads LNHDA; CDR2 reads SQIVND (reference sequence). Trimming cost V 6 bases and J 6 bases; bases outside gene matches: 4. This CDR3 region has 15 residues. The CDR3: CASRTSGRAGNEQFF. For the CDR3, the DNA is TGTGCCAGTAGGACTAGCGGGAGGGCTGGCAATGAGCAGTTCTTC.

The chain joins TRBV19 to TRBJ2-2; 8 nucleotides agree with TRBD1. This CDR3 is built from 14 residues. The germline V gene encodes CDR1 LNHDA and CDR2 SQIVND (reference sequence). Trimming removed 6 bases from V and 0 bases from J; junction bases left unmatched: 0. CDR3 DNA sequence: TGTGCCAGTAGGACAGGGGCGAACACCGGGGAGCTGTTTTTT. Its translation: CASRTGANTGELFF.

The chain combines TRBV28 with TRBJ2-7, with 12 nucleotides matching TRBD1. The CDR3 loop spans 17 amino acids. Germline V gives CDR1 MDHEN, CDR2 SYDVKM. Trimming removed 4 bases from V and 4 bases from J; junction bases left unmatched: 11. The CDR3 DNA is TGTGCCAGCAGTTCCACCGGGACAGGGGGCCTAAGGTACGAGCAGTACTTC. Amino acids: CASSSTGTGGLRYEQYF.

This sequence joins TRBV4-2 and TRBJ1-5, with TRBD1 as a possible D gene (6 bases). The length of the CDR3 is 15 residues. V was pared by 0 bases and J by 5 bases, with 11 bases between. Germline V gives CDR1 LGHNA, CDR2 YNFKEQ. The CDR3 protein is CASSQENRAHQPQHF. CDR3 nucleotides: TGTGCCAGCAGCCAAGAAAACAGGGCCCATCAGCCCCAGCATTTT.

This chain links TRBV7-9 with TRBJ2-3, with 11 bases lining up with TRBD2. V lost 3 bases, J lost 4 bases, and 15 bases stayed unmatched. Germline assignment: CDR1 SEHNR and CDR2 FQNEAQ (reference sequence). The CDR3 has 19 amino acids. In DNA, the CDR3 is TGTGCCAGCAGCTTTCCACATCGTCCTAGCGGGAGGAAGCCAGATACGCAGTATTTT. Residues: CASSFPHRPSGRKPDTQYF.

The chain uses TRBV10-1 and TRBJ1-2, with D maybe TRBD1 (5 bases). The CDR3 is 13 residues long. The germline V and J ends were trimmed by 0 bases and 8 bases, with 10 bases remaining between them. Per germline, CDR1 WNHNN and CDR2 SYGVQD (reference sequence). The CDR3 sequence: CASSESVGLGYTF. Written as DNA, the CDR3 is TGCGCCAGCAGTGAGTCGGTGGGGCTGGGCTACACCTTC.

The chain has TRBV14 and TRBJ1-2; D ambiguous. Deletions cut 5 bases from V and 0 bases from J, with 13 bases between. Germline loops: CDR1 SGHDN, CDR2 FVKESK. CDR3 length: 15 amino acids. CDR3 sequence: CASSSHVNANYGYTF. CDR3 DNA sequence: TGTGCCAGCAGCTCACACGTCAACGCTAACTATGGCTACACCTTC.

This clone has just one count. This chain uses TRBV9 with TRBJ1-4; D ambiguous. The CDR3 is made up of 13 amino acids. The germline V and J ends were trimmed by 7 bases and 1 base, with 8 bases remaining between them. Germline V gene lookup returns CDR1 SGDLS and CDR2 YYNGEE. CDR3 coding DNA: TGTGCCAGCGGTAGCGGAACTAATGAAAAACTGTTTTTT. This gives the protein CASGSGTNEKLFF.

The V gene is TRBV18, the J gene TRBJ1-4, with 7 positions matching TRBD1. The J segment lost 6 bases and the V segment lost 1 base, leaving 2 bases of the junction unmatched. The CDR3 length is 14 residues. Germline-derived CDR1 and CDR2 are KGHSH and LQKENI. CDR3 DNA sequence: TGTGCCAGCTCACCACAGGGGGCTGATGAAAAACTGTTTTTT. Its protein product is CASSPQGADEKLFF.

The CDR3 loop is CASSLSLAVNTGELFF. DNA for the CDR3: TGTGCCAGCAGTCTTAGTCTAGCGGTTAACACCGGGGAGCTGTTTTTT. The chain has TRBV11-1 and TRBJ2-2, with 7 bases fitting TRBD2. The germline gives CDR1 SGHAT, CDR2 FQDESV (reference sequence). The CDR3 contains 16 residues. The trim removed 6 bases at V and 2 bases at J, leaving 9 bases unmatched.

In nucleotides, the CDR3 is TGTGCCAGCAGCTTGGGGTTGGCGGGGGACGGTTCTTACAATGAGCAGTTCTTC. Protein: CASSLGLAGDGSYNEQFF. The chain recombines TRBV5-5 with TRBJ2-1; TRBD2 matches at 7 bases. Germline V lookup: CDR1 SGHKS, CDR2 YYEKEE (reference sequence). The CDR3 is made up of 18 amino acids. The V and J ends lost 0 bases and 4 bases, in that order; junction bases with no gene match: 13.